This T cell receptor beta chain was identified in a study of T cells after yellow fever vaccination. Whole-study results and caveats: Weaker overall was a secondary response that nonetheless peaked faster, on day 5 versus 15.

V was shortened by 4 bases and J by 1 base, with 8 bases between the two germline ends. Germline V lookup: CDR1 MNHEY, CDR2 SVGEGT. The CDR3 consists of 14 residues. Using its own MiXCR run on the 5' RACE reads, TCRdb lists one record per CDR3 protein. The data hold 400,000 or so distinct CDR3 sequences, with 15% to 20% observed a single time. As regards this clonotype: Its cognate antigen is unknown.

The sequenced sample was PBMCs, obtained before the yellow fever booster vaccination. The V call is TRBV6-2 or TRBV6-3, the J call TRBJ1-3; D unresolved. The source of this sequence is a man between 18 and 29 years old who received the YFV17D yellow fever vaccine. The CDR3 protein is CASSSSRSGNTIYF. The CDR3 coding sequence is TGTGCCAGCAGTTCTTCTCGGTCTGGAAACACCATATATTTT.